This section outlines one T cell receptor (beta chain) sequence together with its context. TCRdb recomputed calls from the 5' RACE reads with MiXCR, one row per CDR3 protein. The sample carries 500,000 to 700,000 distinct CDR3 sequences, about 7.6% recorded once. Per the germline V gene, CDR1 is SGHAT and CDR2 is FQNNGV. The CDR3 has 14 amino acids. V was cut by 1 base and J by 4 bases, with 10 bases left in between. These data originate in a study of identical twins. These data also formed part of another study, on yellow fever vaccine responses in identical twins.

This receptor was identified in a young woman in good health. Source material: PBMCs. The chain links TRBV11-2 to TRBJ2-5, with D unresolved. The CDR3 DNA sequence: TGTGCCAGCAGCTTAGGACGGTGGGGAGAGACCCAGTACTTC. Its protein is CASSLGRWGETQYF.